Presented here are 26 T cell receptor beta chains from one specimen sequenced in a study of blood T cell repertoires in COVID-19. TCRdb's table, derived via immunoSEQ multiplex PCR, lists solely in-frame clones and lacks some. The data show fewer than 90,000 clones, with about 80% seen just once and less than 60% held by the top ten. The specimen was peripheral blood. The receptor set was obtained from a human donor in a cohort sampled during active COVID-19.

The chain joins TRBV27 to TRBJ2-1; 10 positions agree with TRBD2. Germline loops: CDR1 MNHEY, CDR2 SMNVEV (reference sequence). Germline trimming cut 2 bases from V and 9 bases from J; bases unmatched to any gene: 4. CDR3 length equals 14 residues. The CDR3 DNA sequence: TGTGCCAGCAGTTTAGCTAGCGGGGGAGGTGAGCAGTTCTTC. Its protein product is CASSLASGGGEQFF.

Here the CDR3 reads CAWSTFRAEKLFF. CDR3 bases: TGTGCCTGGAGTACGTTCAGGGCTGAAAAACTGTTTTTT. V and J are TRBV30 and TRBJ1-4; D might be TRBD1 (5 bases). Germline-derived CDR1 and CDR2 are GTSNPN and SVGIG (reference sequence). Between the trimmed V and J ends, which lost 2 bases and 7 bases, there was a span of 11 bases. CDR3 size: 13 residues. The full variable domain, in which reference TRBV30 and TRBJ1-4 provide the parts outside the CDR3, is SQTIHQWPATLVQPVGSPLSLECTVEGTSNPNLYWYRQAAGRGLQLLFYSVGIGQISSEVPQNLSASRPQDRQFILSSKKLLLSDSGFYLCAWSTFRAEKLFFGSGTQLSVL.

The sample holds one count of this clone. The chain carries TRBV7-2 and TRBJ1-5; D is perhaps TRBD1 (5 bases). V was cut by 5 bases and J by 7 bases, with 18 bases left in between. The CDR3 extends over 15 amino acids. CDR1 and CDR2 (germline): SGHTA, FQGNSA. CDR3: CASSDLGAGRQPQHF. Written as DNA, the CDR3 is TGTGCCAGCAGCGATCTAGGGGCAGGACGGCAGCCCCAGCATTTT. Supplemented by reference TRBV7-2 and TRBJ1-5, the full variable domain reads GAGVSQSPSNKVTEKGKDVELRCDPISGHTALYWYRQSLGQGLEFLIYFQGNSAPDKSGLPSDRFSAERTGGSVSTLTIQRTQQEDSAVYLCASSDLGAGRQPQHFGDGTRLSIL.

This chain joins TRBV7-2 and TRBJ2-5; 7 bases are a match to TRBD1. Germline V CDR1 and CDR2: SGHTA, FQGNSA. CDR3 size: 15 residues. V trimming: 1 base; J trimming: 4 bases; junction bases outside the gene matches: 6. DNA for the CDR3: TGTGCCAGCAGCTTAGAGGGGGCCGCGAGAGAGACCCAGTACTTC. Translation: CASSLEGAARETQYF.

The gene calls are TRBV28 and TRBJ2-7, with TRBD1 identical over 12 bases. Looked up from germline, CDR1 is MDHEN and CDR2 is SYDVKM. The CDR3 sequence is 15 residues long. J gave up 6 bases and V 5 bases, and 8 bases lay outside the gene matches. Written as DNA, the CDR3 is TGTGCCAGCAGTCAAACCGGGACAGGGGGCGCCGAGCAGTACTTC. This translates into CASSQTGTGGAEQYF. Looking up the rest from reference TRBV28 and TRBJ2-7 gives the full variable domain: DVKVTQSSRYLVKRTGEKVFLECVQDMDHENMFWYRQDPGLGLRLIYFSYDVKMKEKGDIPEGYSVSREKKERFSLILESASTNQTSMYLCASSQTGTGGAEQYFGPGTRLTVT.

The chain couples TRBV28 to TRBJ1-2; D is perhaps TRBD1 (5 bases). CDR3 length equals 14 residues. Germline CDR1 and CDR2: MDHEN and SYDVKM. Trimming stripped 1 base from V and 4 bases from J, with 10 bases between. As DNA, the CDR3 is TGTGCCAGCAGTTTATTGGGGCAGCTCTATGGCTACACCTTC. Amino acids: CASSLLGQLYGYTF.

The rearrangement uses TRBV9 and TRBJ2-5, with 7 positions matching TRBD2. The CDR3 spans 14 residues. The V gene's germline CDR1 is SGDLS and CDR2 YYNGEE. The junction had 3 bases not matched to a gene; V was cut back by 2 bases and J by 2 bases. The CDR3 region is CASSVTGLQETQYF. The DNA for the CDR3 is TGTGCCAGCAGCGTTACGGGACTACAAGAGACCCAGTACTTC.

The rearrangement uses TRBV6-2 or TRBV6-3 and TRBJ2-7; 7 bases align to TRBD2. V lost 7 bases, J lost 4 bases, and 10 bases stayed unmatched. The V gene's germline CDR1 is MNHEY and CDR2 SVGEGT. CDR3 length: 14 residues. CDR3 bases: TGTGCCAGCACCCCTTGGGCTAGCGGTTACGAGCAGTACTTC. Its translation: CASTPWASGYEQYF.

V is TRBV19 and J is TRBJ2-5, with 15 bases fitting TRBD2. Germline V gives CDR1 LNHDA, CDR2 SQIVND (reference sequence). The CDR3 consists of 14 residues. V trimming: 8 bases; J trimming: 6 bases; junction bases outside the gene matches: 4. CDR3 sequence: CASGLAGGPKTQYF. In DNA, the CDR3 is TGTGCCAGTGGACTAGCGGGAGGGCCAAAGACCCAGTACTTC.

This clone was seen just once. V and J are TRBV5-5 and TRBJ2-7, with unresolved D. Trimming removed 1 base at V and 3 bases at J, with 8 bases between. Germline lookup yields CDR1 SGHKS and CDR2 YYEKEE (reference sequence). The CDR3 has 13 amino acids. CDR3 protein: CASSLLQNYEQYF. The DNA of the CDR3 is TGTGCCAGCAGCTTGTTGCAGAACTACGAGCAGTACTTC.

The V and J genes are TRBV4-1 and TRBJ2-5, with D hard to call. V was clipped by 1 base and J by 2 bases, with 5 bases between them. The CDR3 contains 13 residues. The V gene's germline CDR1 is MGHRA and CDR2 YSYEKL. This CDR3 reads CASSQVAQETQYF. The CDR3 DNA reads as TGCGCCAGCAGCCAAGTTGCGCAAGAGACCCAGTACTTC.

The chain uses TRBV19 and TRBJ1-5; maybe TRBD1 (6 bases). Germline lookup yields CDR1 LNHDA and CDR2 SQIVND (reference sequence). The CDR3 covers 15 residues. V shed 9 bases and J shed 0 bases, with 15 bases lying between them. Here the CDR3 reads CASQGQPYSNQPQHF. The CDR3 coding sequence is TGTGCCAGCCAAGGACAGCCTTATAGCAATCAGCCCCAGCATTTT.

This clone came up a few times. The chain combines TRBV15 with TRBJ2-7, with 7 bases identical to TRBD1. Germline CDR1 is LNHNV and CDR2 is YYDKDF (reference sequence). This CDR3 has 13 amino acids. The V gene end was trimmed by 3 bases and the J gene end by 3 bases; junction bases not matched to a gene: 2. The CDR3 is CATSRRQGYEQYF. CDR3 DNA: TGTGCCACCAGCAGGAGACAGGGCTACGAGCAGTACTTC.

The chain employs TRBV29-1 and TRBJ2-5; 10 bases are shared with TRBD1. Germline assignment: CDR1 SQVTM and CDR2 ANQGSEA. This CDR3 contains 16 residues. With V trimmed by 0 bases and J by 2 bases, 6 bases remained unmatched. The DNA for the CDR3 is TGCAGCGTTGAAGATGTCTTGGACAGGGGGCAAGAGACCCAGTACTTC. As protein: CSVEDVLDRGQETQYF.

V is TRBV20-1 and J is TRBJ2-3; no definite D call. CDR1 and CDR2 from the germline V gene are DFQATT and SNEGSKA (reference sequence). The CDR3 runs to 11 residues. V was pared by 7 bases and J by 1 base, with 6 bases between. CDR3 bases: TGCAGTGTAGAACGCACAGATACGCAGTATTTT. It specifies CSVERTDTQYF.

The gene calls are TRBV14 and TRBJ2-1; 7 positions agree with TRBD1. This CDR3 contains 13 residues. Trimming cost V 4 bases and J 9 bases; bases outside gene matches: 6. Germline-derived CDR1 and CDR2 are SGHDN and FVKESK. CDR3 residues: CASSPTGAGEQFF. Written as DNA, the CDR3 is TGTGCCAGCAGCCCCACAGGGGCCGGTGAGCAGTTCTTC.

CDR3 loop: CASSFRSGSLFYEQYF. For the CDR3, the DNA is TGTGCCAGCAGCTTTAGGAGCGGGAGTTTATTCTACGAGCAGTACTTC. This chain connects TRBV7-2 to TRBJ2-7, with 8 bases fitting TRBD2. This CDR3 comprises 16 residues. J lost 3 bases, V lost 3 bases, and 10 bases had no gene match. In germline, CDR1 is SGHTA, CDR2 FQGNSA.

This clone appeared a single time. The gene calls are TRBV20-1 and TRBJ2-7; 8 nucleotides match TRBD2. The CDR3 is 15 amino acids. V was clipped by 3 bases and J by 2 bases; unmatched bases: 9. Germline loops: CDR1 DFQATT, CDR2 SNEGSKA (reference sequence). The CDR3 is CSASQLAGLAYEQYF. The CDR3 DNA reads TGCAGTGCTAGTCAATTAGCGGGGCTGGCCTACGAGCAGTACTTC.

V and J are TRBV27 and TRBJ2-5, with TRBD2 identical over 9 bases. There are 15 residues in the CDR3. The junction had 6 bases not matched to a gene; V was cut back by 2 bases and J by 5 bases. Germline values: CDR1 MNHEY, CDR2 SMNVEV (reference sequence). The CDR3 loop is CASSLRRTSAETQYF. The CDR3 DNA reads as TGTGCCAGCAGTTTACGAAGGACTAGCGCGGAGACCCAGTACTTC.

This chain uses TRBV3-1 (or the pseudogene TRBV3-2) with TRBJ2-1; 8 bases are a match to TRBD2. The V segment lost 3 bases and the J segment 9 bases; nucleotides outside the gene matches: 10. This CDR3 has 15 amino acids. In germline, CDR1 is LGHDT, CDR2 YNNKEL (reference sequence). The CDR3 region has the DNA TGTGCCAGCAGCCACGGCCCAGCGGGAGTGGGTGAGCAGTTCTTC. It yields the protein CASSHGPAGVGEQFF.

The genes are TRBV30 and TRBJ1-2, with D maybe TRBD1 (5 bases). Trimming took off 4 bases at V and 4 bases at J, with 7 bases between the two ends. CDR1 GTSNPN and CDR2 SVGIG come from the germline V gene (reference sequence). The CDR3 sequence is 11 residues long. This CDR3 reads CAWKRGYGYTF. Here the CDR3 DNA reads TGTGCCTGGAAAAGGGGCTATGGCTACACCTTC.

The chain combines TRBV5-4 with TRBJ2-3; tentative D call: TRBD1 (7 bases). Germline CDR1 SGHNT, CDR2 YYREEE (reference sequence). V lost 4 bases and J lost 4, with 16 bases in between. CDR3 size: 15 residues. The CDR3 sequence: CASSKGGGLPDTQYF. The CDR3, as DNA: TGTGCCAGCAGCAAAGGAGGGGGCCTGCCAGATACGCAGTATTTT. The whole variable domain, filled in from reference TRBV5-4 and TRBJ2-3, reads ETGVTQSPTHLIKTRGQQVTLRCSSQSGHNTVSWYQQALGQGPQFIFQYYREEENGRGNFPPRFSGLQFPNYSSELNVNALELDDSALYLCASSKGGGLPDTQYFGPGTRLTVL.

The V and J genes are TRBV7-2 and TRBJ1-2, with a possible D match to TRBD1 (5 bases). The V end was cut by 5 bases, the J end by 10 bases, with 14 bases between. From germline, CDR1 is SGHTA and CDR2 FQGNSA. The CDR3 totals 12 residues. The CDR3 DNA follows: TGTGCCAGCAGCGTGGGACTACGAATCTACACCTTC. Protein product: CASSVGLRIYTF. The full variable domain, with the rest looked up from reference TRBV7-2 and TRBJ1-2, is GAGVSQSPSNKVTEKGKDVELRCDPISGHTALYWYRQSLGQGLEFLIYFQGNSAPDKSGLPSDRFSAERTGGSVSTLTIQRTQQEDSAVYLCASSVGLRIYTFGSGTRLTVV.

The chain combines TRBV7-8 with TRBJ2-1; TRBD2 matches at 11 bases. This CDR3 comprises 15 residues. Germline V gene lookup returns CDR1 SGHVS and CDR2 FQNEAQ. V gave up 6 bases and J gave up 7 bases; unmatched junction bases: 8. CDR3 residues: CASRPVIAGGNEQFF. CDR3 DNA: TGTGCCAGCAGGCCGGTAATAGCGGGAGGGAATGAGCAGTTCTTC.

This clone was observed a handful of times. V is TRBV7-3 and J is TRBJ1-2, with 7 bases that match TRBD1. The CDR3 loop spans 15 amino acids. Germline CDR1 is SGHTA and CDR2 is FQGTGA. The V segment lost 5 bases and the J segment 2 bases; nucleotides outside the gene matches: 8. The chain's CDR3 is CASSQSTGTNYGYTF. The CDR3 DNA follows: TGTGCCAGCAGCCAATCGACAGGGACAAACTATGGCTACACCTTC.

CDR3: CASSHGRQGRETQYF. In DNA form, the CDR3 reads TGTGCCAGCAGCCATGGTCGACAGGGGCGTGAGACCCAGTACTTC. This chain links TRBV11-1 with TRBJ2-5; TRBD1 aligns across 8 bases. J gave up 5 bases and V 5 bases, and 10 bases lay outside the gene matches. The CDR3 loop spans 15 amino acids. CDR1 SGHAT and CDR2 FQDESV come from the germline V gene (reference sequence). Drawing the rest from reference TRBV11-1 and TRBJ2-5, the complete variable domain is EAEVAQSPRYKITEKSQAVAFWCDPISGHATLYWYRQILGQGPELLVQFQDESVVDDSQLPKDRFSAERLKGVDSTLKIQPAELGDSAMYLCASSHGRQGRETQYFGPGTRLLVL.